This entry lists 17 T cell receptor beta chains sequenced from one sample in a study of T cells in tumors after PD-1 blockade. Repertoires were generated with immunoSEQ multiplex PCR, while TCRdb's copy carries only in-frame clones and drops some. The table includes fewer than 7,000 clones, 60% to 80% detected once. The sequences come from tumor tissue, collected before anti-PD-1 treatment. The source of these receptors is a human donor with basal cell carcinoma.

The genes are TRBV2 and TRBJ1-2; D ambiguous. Germline V gene data show CDR1 as SNHLY and CDR2 as FYNNEI. This CDR3 contains 13 residues. Trimming removed 5 bases from V and 8 bases from J, with 15 bases in between. This CDR3 reads CASSPDGLGGYTF. In nucleotides, the CDR3 is TGTGCCAGCAGTCCTGACGGTCTTGGGGGCTACACCTTC.

This clone was seen only a few times. V and J are TRBV10-3 and TRBJ1-5; 9 nucleotides agree with TRBD1. With 6 bases clipped from V and 2 bases from J, the junction kept 5 bases outside the gene matches. Germline V gives CDR1 ENHRY, CDR2 SYGVKD. This CDR3 is 15 amino acids long. The CDR3 nucleotides are TGTGCCATCAGCCCCACAGGGGGCGGCAATCAGCCCCAGCATTTT. Translated: CAISPTGGGNQPQHF.

The chain carries TRBV7-2 and TRBJ2-3; D is perhaps TRBD1 (6 bases). V was trimmed by 2 bases and J by 10 bases, leaving 28 bases between them. Germline V gives CDR1 SGHTA, CDR2 FQGNSA. This CDR3 contains 18 residues. The CDR3 bases are TGTGCCAGCAGCTTAATGATACGGACAGCCCCCTTTTTCGATGCGCAGTATTTT. Translation gives CASSLMIRTAPFFDAQYF. Full variable domain (missing parts from reference TRBV7-2 and TRBJ2-3): GAGVSQSPSNKVTEKGKDVELRCDPISGHTALYWYRQSLGQGLEFLIYFQGNSAPDKSGLPSDRFSAERTGGSVSTLTIQRTQQEDSAVYLCASSLMIRTAPFFDAQYFGPGTRLTVL.

The V call is TRBV28, the J call TRBJ2-1; 14 positions match TRBD2. V was pared by 1 base and J by 8 bases, with 4 bases of the junction left unmatched. The CDR3 sequence is 16 residues long. Per the germline V gene, CDR1 is MDHEN and CDR2 is SYDVKM. CDR3 residues: CASSLLTSGGAYEQFF. The CDR3 DNA reads as TGTGCCAGCAGTTTATTGACTAGCGGGGGGGCTTATGAGCAGTTCTTC.

The rearrangement links TRBV6-4 to TRBJ1-2; TRBD1 is a possible D gene (6 bases). The germline V gene has CDR1 MRHNA and CDR2 SNTAGT. CDR3 length: 15 residues. The ends were cut back, 3 bases at V and 4 bases at J, with 15 bases in the middle. The CDR3 here is CASSEPAGHFYGYTF. The DNA of the CDR3 is TGTGCCAGCAGTGAGCCCGCGGGACACTTCTATGGCTACACCTTC.

The chain combines TRBV15 with TRBJ2-5; no reliable D call. This CDR3 comprises 13 residues. V lost 0 bases and J lost 5, with 7 bases in between. The germline gives CDR1 LNHNV, CDR2 YYDKDF (reference sequence). The CDR3 DNA reads as TGTGCCACCAGCAGAGACCCTGGCGAGACCCAGTACTTC. It codes for CATSRDPGETQYF.

The chain is built from TRBV19 and TRBJ1-6; D perhaps matches TRBD1 (5 bases). The V end was cut by 8 bases, the J end by 9 bases, with 14 bases between. Germline V gene data show CDR1 as LNHDA and CDR2 as SQIVND (reference sequence). This CDR3 spans 13 amino acids. CDR3 nucleotide sequence: TGTGCCAGTTTAAGGGGAGTTGGTTCACCCCTCCACTTT. Translation: CASLRGVGSPLHF.

This chain connects TRBV29-1 to TRBJ2-1, with 10 bases fitting TRBD2. The CDR3 contains 14 residues. Germline trimming cut 6 bases from V and 7 bases from J; bases unmatched to any gene: 9. Germline-derived CDR1 and CDR2 are SQVTM and ANQGSEA. Here the CDR3 reads CSVDGLAEENEQFF. Written as DNA, the CDR3 is TGCAGCGTCGACGGACTAGCGGAAGAGAATGAGCAGTTCTTC.

This clone has a single count. The CDR3 DNA follows: TGTGCCAGCAGCAAAGTTACCGGGAGACAGGGCACAGATACGCAGTATTTT. Translating it yields CASSKVTGRQGTDTQYF. The V call is TRBV21-1, the J call TRBJ2-3. TRBV21-1 is a recognized pseudogene. CDR3 length equals 17 residues.

The chain links TRBV5-5 to TRBJ1-1, with D tentatively TRBD1 (6 bases). The V and J ends lost 2 bases and 5 bases respectively, with 13 bases between them. Germline values: CDR1 SGHKS, CDR2 YYEKEE (reference sequence). This CDR3 region has 14 residues. As DNA, the CDR3 is TGTGCCAGCAGCTTAAGGGGGGCTTGGACTGAAGCTTTCTTT. Residues: CASSLRGAWTEAFF.

The chain couples TRBV10-3 to TRBJ2-3; 8 bases match TRBD2. This CDR3 has 15 amino acids. Trimming at V came to 9 bases and at J to 0 bases, leaving 8 bases not matched to a gene. Germline V CDR1 and CDR2: ENHRY, SYGVKD. Written as DNA, the CDR3 is TGTGCCATAAAGGGTGAGCGGGAGAGCACAGATACGCAGTATTTT. Translated, it gives CAIKGERESTDTQYF.

Only a few counts were recorded for this clone. The gene calls are TRBV19 and TRBJ2-3, with a weak D call TRBD1 (6 bases). The germline CDR1 and CDR2 sequences are LNHDA and SQIVND (reference sequence). This CDR3 has 15 residues. V was clipped by 1 base and J by 4 bases, with 12 bases between them. CDR3 DNA: TGTGCCAGTAGTATAGCAGGGGCCGGGGCAGATACGCAGTATTTT. It specifies CASSIAGAGADTQYF.

The chain combines TRBV6-5 with TRBJ1-3, with 8 bases fitting TRBD1. CDR1 is MNHEY and CDR2 is SVGAGI in the germline V gene. V lost 7 bases to trimming and J lost 4 bases; unmatched junction nucleotides: 6. The CDR3 is 14 amino acids. In nucleotides, the CDR3 is TGTGCCAGCACTCAGGGGGCGGGAGGAAACACCATATATTTT. Translated, it gives CASTQGAGGNTIYF.

The chain uses TRBV5-1 and TRBJ1-4; possibly TRBD1 for D (5 bases). CDR3 length: 14 residues. Germline values: CDR1 SGHRS, CDR2 YFSETQ. Trimming removed 3 bases at V and 7 bases at J, with 13 bases between. CDR3 protein: CASSWGQETEKLFF. The DNA for the CDR3 is TGCGCCAGCAGCTGGGGCCAGGAGACTGAAAAACTGTTTTTT.

This clone was found once. J is TRBJ1-4 and V is TRBV4-2; D might be TRBD1 (6 bases). This CDR3 is built from 15 residues. V lost 2 bases, J lost 14 bases, and 21 bases lay in between. Germline V gene sequence: CDR1 LGHNA, CDR2 YNFKEQ. The CDR3 loop reads CASSQRGTQAGVLFF. CDR3 DNA sequence: TGTGCCAGCAGCCAAAGGGGGACACAGGCGGGGGTCCTGTTTTTT.

CDR3 DNA: TGTGCCAGCTCCACGTTCGGGACAGATAACTATGGCTACACCTTC. Its translation is CASSTFGTDNYGYTF. The rearrangement uses TRBV6-5 and TRBJ1-2; TRBD1 aligns across 7 bases. The CDR3 covers 15 residues. Germline CDR1 is MNHEY and CDR2 is SVGAGI. V trimming: 8 bases; J trimming: 1 base; junction bases outside the gene matches: 10.

This sequence joins TRBV27 and TRBJ2-2; D uncertain. The CDR3 is 14 amino acids. Germline CDR1 MNHEY, CDR2 SMNVEV (reference sequence). With 5 bases removed from V and 2 bases from J, the gap between germline ends came to 9 bases. CDR3 DNA sequence: TGTGCCAGCAGTCCGCAGGTTAACACCGGGGAGCTGTTTTTT. As protein: CASSPQVNTGELFF.